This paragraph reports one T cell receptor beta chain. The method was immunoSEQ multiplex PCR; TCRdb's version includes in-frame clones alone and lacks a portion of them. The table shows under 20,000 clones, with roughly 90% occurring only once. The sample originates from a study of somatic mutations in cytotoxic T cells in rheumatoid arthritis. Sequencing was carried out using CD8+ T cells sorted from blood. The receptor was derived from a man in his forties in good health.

The DNA of the CDR3 is TGTGCCAGCAGTCCCCTCACAGGGCGCAATCAGCCCCAGCATTTT. Amino acids: CASSPLTGRNQPQHF. The rearrangement links TRBV28 to TRBJ1-5; D perhaps matches TRBD1 (6 bases). Germline V gene data show CDR1 as MDHEN and CDR2 as SYDVKM. V was pared by 5 bases and J by 2 bases, with 13 bases between. The CDR3 runs to 15 residues.